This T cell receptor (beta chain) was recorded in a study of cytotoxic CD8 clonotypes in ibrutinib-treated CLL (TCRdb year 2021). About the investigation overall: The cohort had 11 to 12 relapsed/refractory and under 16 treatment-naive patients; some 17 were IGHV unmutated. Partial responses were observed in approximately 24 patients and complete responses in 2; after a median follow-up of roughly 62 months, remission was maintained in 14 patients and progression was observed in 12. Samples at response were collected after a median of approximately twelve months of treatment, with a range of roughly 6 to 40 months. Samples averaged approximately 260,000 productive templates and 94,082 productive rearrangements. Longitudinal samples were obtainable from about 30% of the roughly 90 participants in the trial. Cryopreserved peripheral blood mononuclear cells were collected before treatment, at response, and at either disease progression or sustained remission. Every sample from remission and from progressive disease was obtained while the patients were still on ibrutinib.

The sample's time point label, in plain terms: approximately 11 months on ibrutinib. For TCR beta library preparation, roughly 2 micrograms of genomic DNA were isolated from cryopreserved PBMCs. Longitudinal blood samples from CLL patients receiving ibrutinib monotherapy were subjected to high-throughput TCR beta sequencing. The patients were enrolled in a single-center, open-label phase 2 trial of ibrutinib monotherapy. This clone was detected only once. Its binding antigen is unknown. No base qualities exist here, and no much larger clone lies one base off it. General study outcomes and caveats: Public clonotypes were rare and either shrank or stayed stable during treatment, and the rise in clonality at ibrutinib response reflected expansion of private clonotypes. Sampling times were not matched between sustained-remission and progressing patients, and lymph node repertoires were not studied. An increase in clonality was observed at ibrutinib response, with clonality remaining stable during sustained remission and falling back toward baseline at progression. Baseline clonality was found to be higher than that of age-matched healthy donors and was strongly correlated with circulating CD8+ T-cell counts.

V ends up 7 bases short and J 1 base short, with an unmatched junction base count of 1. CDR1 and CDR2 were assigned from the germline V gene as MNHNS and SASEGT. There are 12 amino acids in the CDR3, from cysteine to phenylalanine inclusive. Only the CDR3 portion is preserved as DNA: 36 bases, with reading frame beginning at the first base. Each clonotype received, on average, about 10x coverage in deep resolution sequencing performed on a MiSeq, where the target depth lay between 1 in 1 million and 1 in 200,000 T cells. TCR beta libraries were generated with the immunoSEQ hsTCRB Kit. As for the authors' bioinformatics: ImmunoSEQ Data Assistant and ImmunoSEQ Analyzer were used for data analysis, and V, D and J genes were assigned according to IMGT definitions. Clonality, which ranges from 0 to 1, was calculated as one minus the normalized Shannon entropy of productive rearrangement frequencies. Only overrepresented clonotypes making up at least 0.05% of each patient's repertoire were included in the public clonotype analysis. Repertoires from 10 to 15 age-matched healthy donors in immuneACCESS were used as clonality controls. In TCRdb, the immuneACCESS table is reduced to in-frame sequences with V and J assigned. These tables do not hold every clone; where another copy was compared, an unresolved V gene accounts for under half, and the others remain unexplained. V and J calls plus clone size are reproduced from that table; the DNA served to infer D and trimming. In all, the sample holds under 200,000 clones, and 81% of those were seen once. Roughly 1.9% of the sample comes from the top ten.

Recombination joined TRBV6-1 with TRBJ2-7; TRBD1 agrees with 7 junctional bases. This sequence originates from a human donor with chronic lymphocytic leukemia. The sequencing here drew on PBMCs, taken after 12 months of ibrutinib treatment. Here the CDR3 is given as CASTGQSYEQYF. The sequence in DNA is TGTGCCAGCACGGGACAGTCCTACGAGCAGTACTTC.